Listed here is a single TCR beta chain. Its target is unknown. The sample originates from a study of graft-versus-host responses after intestinal transplantation. Study-level background: Recipients had transplants, and these were multivisceral, liver-intestinal, or isolated intestinal. Anti-thymocyte globulin induction preceded about 3 years of tacrolimus and steroid maintenance in all recipients. Study-level findings and limits: There were GvH clones found in recipient marrow, and some of them appeared first in ileum or blood.

The CDR3 is 16 amino acids. CDR1 is MGHRA and CDR2 is YSYEKL in the germline V gene. The V gene end was trimmed by 1 base and the J gene end by 1 base; junction bases not matched to a gene: 5. TCRdb's copy holds only in-frame clones and misses some; the assay was immunoSEQ multiplex PCR. The sample includes tens of thousands of clones, approximately 95% of them seen just once. Sequences were derived from unstimulated CD8+ T cells sorted from spleen or lymph node cells, sampled before transplant. This receptor was identified in a human donor who was the organ donor for an intestinal transplant. The chain recombines TRBV4-1 with TRBJ2-5; 8 nucleotides line up with TRBD2. This CDR3 reads CASSQAPRGGQETQYF. The CDR3 coding sequence is TGCGCCAGCAGCCAAGCCCCTCGGGGGGGCCAAGAGACCCAGTACTTC.